The 11 T cell receptor beta chains below come from one sample, sequenced in a study of identical twins. Each CDR3 protein is one row after TCRdb ran MiXCR on the 5' RACE reads. This table has 450,000 or so distinct CDR3 sequences, approximately 25% appearing once. Separately, the same data were catalogued under a study of T cells expressing NK-cell markers.

Sequences were obtained from CD4+ T cells sorted from blood. The receptors originated from a woman younger than 35 in good health.

This clonotype has just a few counts. The chain recombines TRBV5-1 with TRBJ2-6; D unresolved. V lost 6 bases and J 0 bases, leaving 13 bases between the germline ends. The CDR3 extends over 16 amino acids. Germline V CDR1 and CDR2: SGHRS, YFSETQ. The CDR3 region has the DNA TGCGCCAGCACCTCGTCAGTTATCTCTGGGGCCAACGTCCTGACTTTC. This codes for CASTSSVISGANVLTF.

This clonotype has a handful of counts. J is TRBJ2-1 and V is TRBV6-1; D may correspond to TRBD1 or TRBD2 (5 bases each). The CDR3 has 15 residues. The germline V and J ends were trimmed by 4 bases and 0 bases, with 10 bases remaining between them. Germline V lookup: CDR1 MNHNS, CDR2 SASEGT. This CDR3 is CASSGRGDSYNEQFF. Written as DNA, the CDR3 is TGTGCCAGCAGTGGGAGAGGGGACTCCTACAATGAGCAGTTCTTC.

The chain recombines TRBV6-5 with TRBJ2-1, with a weak D call TRBD1 (5 bases). The V end lost 2 bases, the J end lost 6 bases, and 14 bases lay between the germline ends. The CDR3 is made up of 15 amino acids. Germline CDR1 reads MNHEY; CDR2 reads SVGAGI. CDR3 protein: CASSYGAPHLNEQFF. CDR3 nucleotide sequence: TGTGCCAGCAGTTACGGGGCGCCGCACCTCAATGAGCAGTTCTTC.

This CDR3 reads CASSESTSRKTQYF. CDR3 nucleotides: TGCGCCAGCAGTGAGTCGACTAGTAGAAAGACCCAGTACTTC. This chain links TRBV10-2 with TRBJ2-5, with a possible D match to TRBD2 (6 bases). CDR1 and CDR2 from the germline V gene are WSHSY and SAAADI. V was shortened by 0 bases and J by 6 bases, with 11 bases between the two germline ends. This CDR3 region has 14 residues.

This clonotype was picked up many times. V is TRBV7-3 and J is TRBJ2-1; 13 positions agree with TRBD2. The CDR3 contains 16 residues. Germline V gene sequence: CDR1 SGHTA, CDR2 FQGTGA. V lost 5 bases and J lost 3; bases outside the gene matches: 4. The chain's CDR3 is CASSITSGGGYNEQFF. The CDR3 region has the DNA TGTGCCAGCAGCATCACTAGCGGGGGGGGCTACAATGAGCAGTTCTTC.

The chain is built from TRBV9 and TRBJ1-5; no reliable D call. Trimming left V 8 bases short and J 1 base short, with 10 bases between. Germline CDR1 SGDLS, CDR2 YYNGEE. The CDR3 length is 13 residues. CDR3 nucleotides: TGTGCCAGTGGGCCGGGCAGCAATCAGCCCCAGCATTTT. This sequence encodes CASGPGSNQPQHF.

The chain joins TRBV12-3 or TRBV12-4 to TRBJ1-2; 8 positions match TRBD1. This CDR3 has 14 residues. Trimming cost V 5 bases and J 4 bases; bases outside gene matches: 6. CDR3 sequence: CASSVGQVPYGYTF. Here the CDR3 DNA reads TGTGCCAGCAGTGTGGGACAGGTGCCCTATGGCTACACCTTC.

The chain is built from TRBV5-1 and TRBJ1-2; perhaps TRBD1 as D (6 bases). Germline assignment: CDR1 SGHRS and CDR2 YFSETQ. V was pared by 4 bases and J by 4 bases, with 17 bases between. CDR3 length: 15 residues. CDR3 nucleotide sequence: TGCGCCAGCAGCCGAGAAGGGGGGTCTGCCTATGGCTACACCTTC. It codes for CASSREGGSAYGYTF.

This clonotype has just a few counts. The genes are TRBV12-3 or TRBV12-4 and TRBJ1-6, with D unresolved. Trimming shortened V by 2 bases and J by 5 bases, and 7 bases separated the two germline ends. CDR3 size: 14 residues. This CDR3 reads CASSLLLNNSPLHF. Here the CDR3 DNA reads TGTGCCAGCAGTTTATTGCTTAATAATTCACCCCTCCACTTT.

The chain employs TRBV10-3 and TRBJ2-3, with a possible D match to TRBD2 (6 bases). V was clipped by 11 bases and J by 0 bases, with 21 bases between them. The length of the CDR3 is 16 residues. Germline V gene data show CDR1 as ENHRY and CDR2 as SYGVKD. The CDR3 DNA sequence: TGTGCCGCGGGGCGCAAGGGAGGCCTCAGCACAGATACGCAGTATTTT. As protein: CAAGRKGGLSTDTQYF.

This clonotype was observed at least ten times. The chain carries TRBV7-9 and TRBJ2-1, with a weak D call TRBD1 (6 bases). The CDR3 spans 13 residues. The V and J ends lost 3 bases and 13 bases respectively, with 16 bases between them. The germline gives CDR1 SEHNR, CDR2 FQNEAQ (reference sequence). The CDR3 loop is CASSFATGHGQFF. CDR3 nucleotides: TGTGCCAGCAGCTTTGCCACGGGACACGGTCAGTTCTTC.